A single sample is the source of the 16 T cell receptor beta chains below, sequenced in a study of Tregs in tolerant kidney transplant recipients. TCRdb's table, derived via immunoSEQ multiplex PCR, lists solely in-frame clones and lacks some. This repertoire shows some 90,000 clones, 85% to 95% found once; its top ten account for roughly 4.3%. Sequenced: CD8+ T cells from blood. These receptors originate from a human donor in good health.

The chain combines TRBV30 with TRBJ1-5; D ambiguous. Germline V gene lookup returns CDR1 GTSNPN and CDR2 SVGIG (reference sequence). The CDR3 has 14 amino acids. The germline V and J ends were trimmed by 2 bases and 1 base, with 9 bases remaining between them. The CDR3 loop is CAWSFLTSNQPQHF. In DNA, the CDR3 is TGTGCCTGGAGTTTCCTCACAAGCAATCAGCCCCAGCATTTT.

CDR3 in amino acids: CASSEWVAGTSGELFF. In DNA form, the CDR3 reads TGTGCCAGCAGTGAGTGGGTAGCGGGGACCTCCGGGGAGCTGTTTTTT. The rearrangement uses TRBV2 and TRBJ2-2, with 8 positions matching TRBD2. Per the germline V gene, CDR1 is SNHLY and CDR2 is FYNNEI. This CDR3 has 16 amino acids. Trimming cost V 3 bases and J 6 bases; bases outside gene matches: 9.

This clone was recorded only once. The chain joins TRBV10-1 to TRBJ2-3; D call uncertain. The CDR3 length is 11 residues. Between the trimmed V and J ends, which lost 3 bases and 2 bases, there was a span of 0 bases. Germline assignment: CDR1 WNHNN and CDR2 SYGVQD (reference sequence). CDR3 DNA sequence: TGCGCCAGCAGTGACACAGATACGCAGTATTTT. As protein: CASSDTDTQYF.

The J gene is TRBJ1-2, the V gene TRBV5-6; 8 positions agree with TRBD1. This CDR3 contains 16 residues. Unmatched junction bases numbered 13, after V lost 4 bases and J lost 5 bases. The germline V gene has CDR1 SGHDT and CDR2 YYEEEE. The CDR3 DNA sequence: TGTGCCAGCAGCACCGGGACAGGCGGATTGGCGTATGGCTACACCTTC. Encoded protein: CASSTGTGGLAYGYTF.

CDR3 loop: CASSRVGGRITGELFF. The CDR3 region has the DNA TGTGCCAGCAGTCGGGTCGGGGGGCGAATCACCGGGGAGCTGTTTTTT. The V and J genes are TRBV27 and TRBJ2-2, with D possibly TRBD2 on 7 matching bases. This CDR3 is built from 16 residues. V was clipped by 5 bases and J by 4 bases, with 17 bases between them. Germline loops: CDR1 MNHEY, CDR2 SMNVEV (reference sequence).

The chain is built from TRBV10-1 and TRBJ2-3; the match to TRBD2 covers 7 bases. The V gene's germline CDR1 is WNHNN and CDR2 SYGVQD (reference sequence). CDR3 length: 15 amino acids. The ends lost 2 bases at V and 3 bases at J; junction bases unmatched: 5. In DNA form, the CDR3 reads TGCGCCAGCAGTGAGCCTGTGGGAGGGACAGATACGCAGTATTTT. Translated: CASSEPVGGTDTQYF.

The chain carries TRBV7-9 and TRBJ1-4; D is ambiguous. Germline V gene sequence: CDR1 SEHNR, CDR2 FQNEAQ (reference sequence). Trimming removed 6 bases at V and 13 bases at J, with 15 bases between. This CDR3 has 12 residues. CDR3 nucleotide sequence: TGTGCCAGCAGTATGGAAGGGCGAGTACTGTTTTTT. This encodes CASSMEGRVLFF.

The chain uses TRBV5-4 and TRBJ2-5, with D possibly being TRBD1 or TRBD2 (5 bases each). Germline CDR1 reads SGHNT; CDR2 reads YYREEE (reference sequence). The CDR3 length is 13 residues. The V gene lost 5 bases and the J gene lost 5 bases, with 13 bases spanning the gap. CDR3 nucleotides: TGTGCCAGCAGGGATGGGACGGGGGAGACCCAGTACTTC. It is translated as CASRDGTGETQYF.

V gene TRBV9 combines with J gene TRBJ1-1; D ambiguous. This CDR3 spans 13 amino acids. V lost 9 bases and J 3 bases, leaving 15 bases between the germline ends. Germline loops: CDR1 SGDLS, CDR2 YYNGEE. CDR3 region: CATTAPVDTEAFF. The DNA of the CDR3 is TGTGCCACCACCGCCCCTGTTGACACTGAAGCTTTCTTT.

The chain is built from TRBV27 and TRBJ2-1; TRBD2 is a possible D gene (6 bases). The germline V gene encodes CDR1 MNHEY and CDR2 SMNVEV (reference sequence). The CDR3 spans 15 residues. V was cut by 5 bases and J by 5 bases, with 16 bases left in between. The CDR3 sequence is CASSSRGFRNNEQFF. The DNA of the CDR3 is TGTGCCAGCAGTAGCCGGGGGTTCAGGAACAATGAGCAGTTCTTC.

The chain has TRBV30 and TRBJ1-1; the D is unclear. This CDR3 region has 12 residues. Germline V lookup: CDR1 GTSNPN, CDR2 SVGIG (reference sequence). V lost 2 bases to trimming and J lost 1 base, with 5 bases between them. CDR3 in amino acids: CAWSRQNTEAFF. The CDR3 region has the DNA TGTGCCTGGAGTAGACAGAACACTGAAGCTTTCTTT.

The CDR3 DNA follows: TGTGCCAGCAGCGTCCTCGACAGGGCCTCTTCTCGCACTGAAGCTTTCTTT. Translation: CASSVLDRASSRTEAFF. V gene TRBV9 combines with J gene TRBJ1-1; TRBD1 matches 7 bases. The ends lost 2 bases at V and 4 bases at J; junction bases unmatched: 14. The CDR3 has 17 amino acids. Germline V gene data show CDR1 as SGDLS and CDR2 as YYNGEE.

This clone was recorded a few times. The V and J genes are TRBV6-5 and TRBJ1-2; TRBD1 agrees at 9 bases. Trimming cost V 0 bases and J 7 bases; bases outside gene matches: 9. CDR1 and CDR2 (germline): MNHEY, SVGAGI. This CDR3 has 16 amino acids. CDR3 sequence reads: CASSYSNEDRGGGYTF. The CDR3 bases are TGTGCCAGCAGTTACTCGAATGAGGACAGGGGTGGTGGCTACACCTTC.

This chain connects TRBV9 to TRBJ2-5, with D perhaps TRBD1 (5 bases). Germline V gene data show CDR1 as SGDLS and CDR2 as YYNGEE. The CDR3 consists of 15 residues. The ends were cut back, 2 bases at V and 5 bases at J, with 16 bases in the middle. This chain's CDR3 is CASSVKGKSQETQYF. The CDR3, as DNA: TGTGCCAGCAGCGTTAAGGGGAAATCGCAGGAGACCCAGTACTTC.

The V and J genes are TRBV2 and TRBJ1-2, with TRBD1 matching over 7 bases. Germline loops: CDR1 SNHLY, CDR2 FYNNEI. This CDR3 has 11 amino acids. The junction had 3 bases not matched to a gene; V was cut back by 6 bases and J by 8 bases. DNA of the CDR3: TGTGCCAGCAGGGGGACAGACGGCTACACCTTC. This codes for CASRGTDGYTF.

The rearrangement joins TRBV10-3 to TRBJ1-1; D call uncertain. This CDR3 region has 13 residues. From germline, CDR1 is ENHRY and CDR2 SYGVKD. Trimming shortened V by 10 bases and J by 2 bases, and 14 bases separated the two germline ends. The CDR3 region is CATWTQANTEAFF. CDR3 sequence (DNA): TGTGCCACCTGGACCCAGGCAAACACTGAAGCTTTCTTT.